This T cell receptor beta chain stems from a study of response to subunit inactivated influenza vaccine. V lost 4 bases, J lost 7 bases, and 8 bases stayed unmatched. CDR1 is MNHEY, CDR2 SVGAGI, per germline. The CDR3 totals 16 residues. From the RT-PCR reads, TCRdb called clonotypes with MiXCR, one entry per CDR3 protein. Of under 800,000 distinct CDR3 sequences listed, around 13% are singletons. Source: PBMCs from blood, taken less than 15 days before vaccination. This rearrangement joins TRBV6-5 to TRBJ2-1; 12 bases fit TRBD1. The clonotype was recovered from a man aged 50-60 years who received an inactivated influenza vaccine. The CDR3 nucleotides are TGTGCCAGCAGTTCAGCCGGGACAGGGGGCCGTAATGAGCAGTTCTTC. Amino acid sequence: CASSSAGTGGRNEQFF.